The present TCR beta chain was sequenced within a study of neoadjuvant anti-PD-1 for oral cavity cancer. About the study: Patients mostly received three to four biweekly nivolumab doses at 3 mg/kg before surgery.

CDR1 is SGHVS and CDR2 is FQNEAQ in the germline V gene. The CDR3 covers 14 residues. V was clipped by 5 bases and J by 2 bases, with 12 bases between them. Only in-frame clones appear in the TCRdb table, and some are missing; sequencing was by immunoSEQ multiplex PCR. The sample consists of fewer than 20,000 clones, around 72% of them appearing once. Stage II-IVA oral cavity squamous cell carcinoma was new and untreated by systemic or radiation therapy. Cohort: HPV-negative, locally advanced oral cavity squamous cell carcinoma patients. The starting material was PBMCs, obtained before nivolumab (anti-PD-1) treatment. This chain uses TRBV7-8 with TRBJ1-1; D is uncertain. This clonotype originated in a person between 40 and 79 years old with oral cavity squamous cell carcinoma. The CDR3 spells CASSLGLGNTEAFF. The DNA of the CDR3 is TGTGCCAGCAGCCTAGGGTTAGGTAACACTGAAGCTTTCTTT.